This T cell receptor (beta chain) was identified during a study of regulatory T cells in long-lasting Graves disease. In regard to this clonotype: Antigen specificity is unknown.

Study outcomes and limitations: Gene preferences differed: TRBV28, TRBJ1-2, TRBJ2-5 in persistent cases.

With iRepertoire HTBI primers and Arm-PCR of CDR3 regions, TCR beta libraries were built. TCRdb reanalysed the multiplex PCR reads using MiXCR and keeps one entry per CDR3 protein. In the table there are about 450,000 distinct CDR3 sequences, around 20% of which are singletons. Trimming took 3 bases from V and 3 from J, leaving 11 bases between them. Germline loops: CDR1 DFQATT, CDR2 SNEGSKA (reference sequence). CDR3 length: 13 residues. Time point in this sample: persistent/refractory GD, antithyroid drugs over 5 years with positive TRAb. The TCR library was made from RNA extracted from PBMCs. Tubes containing EDTA received 8 to 9.5 milliliters of drawn peripheral blood.

The receptor's source is a female donor with Graves disease. This chain connects TRBV20-1 to TRBJ1-2; D not certain. This specimen was peripheral blood mononuclear cells (PBMCs), taken when the disease was refractory, from a patient treated with antithyroid drugs. CDR3 residues: CSASNRGDYGYTF. CDR3 coding DNA: TGCAGTGCTAGTAATCGAGGAGACTATGGCTACACCTTC.